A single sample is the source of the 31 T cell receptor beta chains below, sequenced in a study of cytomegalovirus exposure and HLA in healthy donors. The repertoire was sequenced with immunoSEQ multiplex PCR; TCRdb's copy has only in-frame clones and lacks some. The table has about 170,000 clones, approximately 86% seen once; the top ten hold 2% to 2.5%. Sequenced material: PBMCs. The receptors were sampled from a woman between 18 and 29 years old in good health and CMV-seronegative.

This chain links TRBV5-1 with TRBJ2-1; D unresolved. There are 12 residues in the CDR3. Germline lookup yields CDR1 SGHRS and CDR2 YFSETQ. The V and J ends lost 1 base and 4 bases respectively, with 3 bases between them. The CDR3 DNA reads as TGCGCCAGCAGCTTGCCGTACAATGAGCAGTTCTTC. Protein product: CASSLPYNEQFF.

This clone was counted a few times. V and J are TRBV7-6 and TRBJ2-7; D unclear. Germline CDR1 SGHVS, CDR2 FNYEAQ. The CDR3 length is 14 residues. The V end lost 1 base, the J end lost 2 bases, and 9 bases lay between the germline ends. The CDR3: CASSLGPSAYEQYF. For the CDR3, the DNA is TGTGCCAGCAGCTTAGGCCCCAGCGCCTACGAGCAGTACTTC.

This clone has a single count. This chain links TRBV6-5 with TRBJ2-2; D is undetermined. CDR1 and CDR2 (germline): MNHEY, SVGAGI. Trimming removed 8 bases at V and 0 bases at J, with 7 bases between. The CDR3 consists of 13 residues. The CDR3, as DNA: TGTGCCAGCTCTGACACGAACACCGGGGAGCTGTTTTTT. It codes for CASSDTNTGELFF.

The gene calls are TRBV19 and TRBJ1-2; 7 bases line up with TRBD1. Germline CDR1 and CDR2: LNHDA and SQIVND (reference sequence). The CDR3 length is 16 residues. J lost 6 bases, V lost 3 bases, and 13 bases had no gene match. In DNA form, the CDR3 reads TGTGCCAGTAGTATGGTGACAGGGTTCGGTTTAAATGGCTACACCTTC. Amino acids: CASSMVTGFGLNGYTF.

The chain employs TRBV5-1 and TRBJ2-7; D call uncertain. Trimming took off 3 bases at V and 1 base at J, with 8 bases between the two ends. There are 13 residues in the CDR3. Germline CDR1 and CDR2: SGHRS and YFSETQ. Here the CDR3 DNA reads TGCGCCAGCAGCTATCAGGAATCCTACGAGCAGTACTTC. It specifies CASSYQESYEQYF.

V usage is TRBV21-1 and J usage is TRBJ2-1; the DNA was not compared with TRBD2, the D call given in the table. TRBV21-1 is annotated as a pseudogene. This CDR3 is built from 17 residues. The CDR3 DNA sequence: TGTGCCAGCAGCAAAGTTGATAAAGCGGGGGGGCGAGAGGAGCAGTTCTTC. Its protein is CASSKVDKAGGREEQFF.

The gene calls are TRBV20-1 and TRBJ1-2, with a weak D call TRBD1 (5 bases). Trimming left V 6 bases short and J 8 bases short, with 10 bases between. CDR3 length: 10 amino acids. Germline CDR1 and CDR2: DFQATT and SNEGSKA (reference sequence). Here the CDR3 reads CSAMEGGYTF. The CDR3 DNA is TGCAGTGCGATGGAGGGGGGCTACACCTTC.

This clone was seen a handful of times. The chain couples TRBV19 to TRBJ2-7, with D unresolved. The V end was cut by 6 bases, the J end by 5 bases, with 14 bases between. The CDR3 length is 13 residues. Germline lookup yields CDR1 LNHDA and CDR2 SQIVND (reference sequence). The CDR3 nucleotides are TGTGCCAGTAGCACTGGTCGCGCCGACGAGCAGTACTTC. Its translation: CASSTGRADEQYF.

This CDR3 is CASSLWRVGRRDGYTF. DNA for the CDR3: TGCGCCAGCAGCTTGTGGAGGGTCGGACGGAGGGATGGCTACACCTTC. The chain combines TRBV5-1 with TRBJ1-2; no definite D call. The CDR3 length is 16 residues. The V gene lost 1 base and the J gene lost 6 bases, with 19 bases spanning the gap. CDR1 is SGHRS, CDR2 YFSETQ, per germline.

CDR3 DNA sequence: TGTGCCACCAGCAGAGGGCAGGACAATGAGCAGTTCTTC. It translates to CATSRGQDNEQFF. The V and J genes are TRBV15 and TRBJ2-1; no firm D call. Germline loops: CDR1 LNHNV, CDR2 YYDKDF (reference sequence). Trimming shortened V by 1 base and J by 5 bases, and 6 bases separated the two germline ends. There are 13 residues in the CDR3.

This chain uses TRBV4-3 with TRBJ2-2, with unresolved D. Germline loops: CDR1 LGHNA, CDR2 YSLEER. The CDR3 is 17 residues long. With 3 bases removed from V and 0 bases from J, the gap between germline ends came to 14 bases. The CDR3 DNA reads TGCGCCAGCAGCCACCCTCACGCGTCTACGAACACCGGGGAGCTGTTTTTT. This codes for CASSHPHASTNTGELFF.

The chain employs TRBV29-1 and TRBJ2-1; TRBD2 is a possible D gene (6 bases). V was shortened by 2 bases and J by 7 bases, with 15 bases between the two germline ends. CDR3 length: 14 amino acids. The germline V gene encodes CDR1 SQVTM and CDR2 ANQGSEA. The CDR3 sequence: CSVESQGGRNEQFF. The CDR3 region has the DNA TGCAGCGTTGAATCTCAGGGAGGTCGGAATGAGCAGTTCTTC.

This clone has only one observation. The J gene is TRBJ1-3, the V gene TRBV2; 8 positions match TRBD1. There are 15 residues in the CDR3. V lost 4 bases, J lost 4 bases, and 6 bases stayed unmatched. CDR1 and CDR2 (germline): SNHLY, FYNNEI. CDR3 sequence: CASSGQGQPGNTIYF. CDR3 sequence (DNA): TGTGCCAGCAGTGGACAGGGGCAGCCCGGAAACACCATATATTTT.

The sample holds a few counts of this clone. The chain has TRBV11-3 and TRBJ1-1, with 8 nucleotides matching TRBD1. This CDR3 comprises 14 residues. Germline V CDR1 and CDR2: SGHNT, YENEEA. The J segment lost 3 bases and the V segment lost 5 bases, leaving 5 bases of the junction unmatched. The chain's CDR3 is CASSPGGKDTEAFF. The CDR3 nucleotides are TGTGCCAGCAGCCCAGGGGGCAAGGACACTGAAGCTTTCTTT. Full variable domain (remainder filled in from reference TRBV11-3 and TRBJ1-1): EAGVVQSPRYKIIEKKQPVAFWCNPISGHNTLYWYLQNLGQGPELLIRYENEEAVDDSQLPKDRFSAERLKGVDSTLKIQPAELGDSAVYLCASSPGGKDTEAFFGQGTRLTVV.

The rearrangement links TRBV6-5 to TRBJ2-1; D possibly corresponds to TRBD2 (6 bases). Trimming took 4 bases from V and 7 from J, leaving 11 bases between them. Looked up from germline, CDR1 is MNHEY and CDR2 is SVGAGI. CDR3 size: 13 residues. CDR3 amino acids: CASSSPSENEQFF. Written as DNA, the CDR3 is TGTGCCAGCAGTTCCCCTAGCGAGAATGAGCAGTTCTTC.

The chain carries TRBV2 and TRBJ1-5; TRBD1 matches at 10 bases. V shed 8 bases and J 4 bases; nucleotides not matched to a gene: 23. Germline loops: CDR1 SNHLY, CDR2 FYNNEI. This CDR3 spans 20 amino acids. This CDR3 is CASRFSRGTPGTGDNQPQHF. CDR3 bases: TGTGCCAGCCGGTTTTCCCGTGGGACCCCCGGGACAGGGGATAATCAGCCCCAGCATTTT.

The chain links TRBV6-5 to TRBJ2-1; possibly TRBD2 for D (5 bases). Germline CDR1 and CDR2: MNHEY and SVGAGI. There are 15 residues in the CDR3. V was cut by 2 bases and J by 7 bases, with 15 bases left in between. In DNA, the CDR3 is TGTGCCAGCAGTTACGCTAGCTCCCTGGGGAATGAGCAGTTCTTC. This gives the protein CASSYASSLGNEQFF.

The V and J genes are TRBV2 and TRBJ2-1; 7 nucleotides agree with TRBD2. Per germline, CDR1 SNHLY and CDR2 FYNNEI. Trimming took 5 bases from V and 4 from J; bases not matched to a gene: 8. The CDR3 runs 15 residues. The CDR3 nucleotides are TGTGCCAGCAGTTCCACTAGCGCCCGGTACAATGAGCAGTTCTTC. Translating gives CASSSTSARYNEQFF. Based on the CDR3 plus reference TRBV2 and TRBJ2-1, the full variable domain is EPEVTQTPSHQVTQMGQEVILRCVPISNHLYFYWYRQILGQKVEFLVSFYNNEISEKSEIFDDQFSVERPDGSNFTLKIRSTKLEDSAMYFCASSSTSARYNEQFFGPGTRLTVL.

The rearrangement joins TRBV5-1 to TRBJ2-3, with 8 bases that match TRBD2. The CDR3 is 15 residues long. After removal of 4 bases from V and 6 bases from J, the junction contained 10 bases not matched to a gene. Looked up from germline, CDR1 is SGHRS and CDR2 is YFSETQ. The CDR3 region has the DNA TGCGCCAGCAGCCCAGCAGGGACTAGGGGGGATACGCAGTATTTT. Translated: CASSPAGTRGDTQYF.

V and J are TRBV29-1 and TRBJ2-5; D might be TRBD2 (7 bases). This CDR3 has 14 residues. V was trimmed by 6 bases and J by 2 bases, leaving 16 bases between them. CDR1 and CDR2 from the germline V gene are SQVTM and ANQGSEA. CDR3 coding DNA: TGCAGCGTCCTGGGGGGGCGATTTCAAGAGACCCAGTACTTC. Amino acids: CSVLGGRFQETQYF.

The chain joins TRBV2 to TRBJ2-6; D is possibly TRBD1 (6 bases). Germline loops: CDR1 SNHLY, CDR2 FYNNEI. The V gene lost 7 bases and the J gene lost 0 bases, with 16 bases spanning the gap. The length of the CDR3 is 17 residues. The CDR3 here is CASITRQDFSGANVLTF. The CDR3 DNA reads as TGTGCCAGCATTACGCGACAGGACTTCTCTGGGGCCAACGTCCTGACTTTC.

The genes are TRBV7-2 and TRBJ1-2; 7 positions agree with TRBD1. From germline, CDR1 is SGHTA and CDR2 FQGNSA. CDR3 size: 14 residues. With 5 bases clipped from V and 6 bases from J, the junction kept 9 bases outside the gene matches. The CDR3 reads CASSPVQGKDGYTF. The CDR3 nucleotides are TGTGCCAGCAGCCCCGTACAGGGGAAGGATGGCTACACCTTC.

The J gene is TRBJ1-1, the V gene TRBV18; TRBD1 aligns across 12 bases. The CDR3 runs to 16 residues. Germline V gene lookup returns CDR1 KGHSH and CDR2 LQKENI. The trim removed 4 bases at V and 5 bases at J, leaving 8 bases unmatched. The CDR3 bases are TGTGCCAGCTCACTGGGACAGGGGGCGTTGGGAACTGAAGCTTTCTTT. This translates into CASSLGQGALGTEAFF. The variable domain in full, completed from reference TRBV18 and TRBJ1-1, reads NAGVMQNPRHLVRRRGQEARLRCSPMKGHSHVYWYRQLPEEGLKFMVYLQKENIIDESGMPKERFSAEFPKEGPSILRIQQVVRGDSAAYFCASSLGQGALGTEAFFGQGTRLTVV.

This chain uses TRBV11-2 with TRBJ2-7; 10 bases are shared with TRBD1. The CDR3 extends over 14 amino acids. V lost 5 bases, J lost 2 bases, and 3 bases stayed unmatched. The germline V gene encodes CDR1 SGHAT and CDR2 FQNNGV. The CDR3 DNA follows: TGTGCCAGCAGCCCAGGACAGGGGGCCTACGAGCAGTACTTC. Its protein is CASSPGQGAYEQYF. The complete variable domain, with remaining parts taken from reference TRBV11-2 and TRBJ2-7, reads EAGVAQSPRYKIIEKRQSVAFWCNPISGHATLYWYQQILGQGPKLLIQFQNNGVVDDSQLPKDRFSAERLKGVDSTLKIQPAKLEDSAVYLCASSPGQGAYEQYFGPGTRLTVT.

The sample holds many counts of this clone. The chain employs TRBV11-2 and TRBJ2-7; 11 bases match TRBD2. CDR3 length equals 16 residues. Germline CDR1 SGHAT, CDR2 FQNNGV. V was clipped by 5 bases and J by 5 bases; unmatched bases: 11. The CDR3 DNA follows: TGTGCCAGCAGCAAGCCCATAGCGGGAGGGCGCCACGAGCAGTACTTC. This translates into CASSKPIAGGRHEQYF.

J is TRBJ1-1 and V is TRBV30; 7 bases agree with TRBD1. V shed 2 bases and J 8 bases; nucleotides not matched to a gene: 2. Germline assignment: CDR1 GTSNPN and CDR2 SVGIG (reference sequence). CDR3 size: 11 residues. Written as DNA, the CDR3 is TGTGCCTGGAGTCAGGACAGGGAAGCTTTCTTT. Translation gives CAWSQDREAFF. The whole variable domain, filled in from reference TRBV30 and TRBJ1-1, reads SQTIHQWPATLVQPVGSPLSLECTVEGTSNPNLYWYRQAAGRGLQLLFYSVGIGQISSEVPQNLSASRPQDRQFILSSKKLLLSDSGFYLCAWSQDREAFFGQGTRLTVV.

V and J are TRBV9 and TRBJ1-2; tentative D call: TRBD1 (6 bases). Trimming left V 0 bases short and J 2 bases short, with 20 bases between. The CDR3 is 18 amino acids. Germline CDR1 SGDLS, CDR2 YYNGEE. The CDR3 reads CASSVAPQTGTLNYGYTF. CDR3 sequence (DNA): TGTGCCAGCAGCGTAGCCCCTCAAACAGGGACCCTCAACTATGGCTACACCTTC.

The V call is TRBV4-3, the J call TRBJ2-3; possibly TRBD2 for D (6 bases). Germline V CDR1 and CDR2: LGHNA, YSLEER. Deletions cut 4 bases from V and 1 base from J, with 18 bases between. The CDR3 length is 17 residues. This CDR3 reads CASSRDESAGRTDTQYF. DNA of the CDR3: TGCGCCAGCAGCCGAGATGAGTCCGCGGGACGCACAGATACGCAGTATTTT.

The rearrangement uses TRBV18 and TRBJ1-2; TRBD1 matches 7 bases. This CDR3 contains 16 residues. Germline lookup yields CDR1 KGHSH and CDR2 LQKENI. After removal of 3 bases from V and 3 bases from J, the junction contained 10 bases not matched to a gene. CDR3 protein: CASSPQTGTAYYGYTF. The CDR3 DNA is TGTGCCAGCTCACCGCAGACCGGGACAGCATACTATGGCTACACCTTC.

In nucleotides, the CDR3 is TGTGCCAGCAGTGAATTCGGCATAGATCGACAGGGTGGCAATCAGCCCCAGCATTTT. The encoded protein is CASSEFGIDRQGGNQPQHF. The V gene is TRBV6-1, the J gene TRBJ1-5, with 7 bases that match TRBD1. The CDR3 contains 19 residues. Trimming removed 2 bases from V and 2 bases from J; junction bases left unmatched: 15. Germline V gene data show CDR1 as MNHNS and CDR2 as SASEGT.

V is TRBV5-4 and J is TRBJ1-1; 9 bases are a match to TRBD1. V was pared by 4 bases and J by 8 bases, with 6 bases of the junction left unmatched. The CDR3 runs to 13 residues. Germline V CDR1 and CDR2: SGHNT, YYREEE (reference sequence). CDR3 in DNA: TGTGCCAGCAGCCCGGGGACAGGGCGGGAAGCTTTCTTT. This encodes CASSPGTGREAFF. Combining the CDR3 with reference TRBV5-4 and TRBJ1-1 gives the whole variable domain ETGVTQSPTHLIKTRGQQVTLRCSSQSGHNTVSWYQQALGQGPQFIFQYYREEENGRGNFPPRFSGLQFPNYSSELNVNALELDDSALYLCASSPGTGREAFFGQGTRLTVV.